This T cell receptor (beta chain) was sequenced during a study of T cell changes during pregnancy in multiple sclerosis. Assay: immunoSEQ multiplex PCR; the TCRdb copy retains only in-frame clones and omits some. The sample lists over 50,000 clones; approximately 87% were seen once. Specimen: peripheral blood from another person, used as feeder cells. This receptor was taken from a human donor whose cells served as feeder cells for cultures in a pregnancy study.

Here the CDR3 DNA reads TGTGCCAGCAGCCAAATTACCGAATTGGGGGGCTATGGCTACACCTTC. Protein product: CASSQITELGGYGYTF. The chain recombines TRBV4-2 with TRBJ1-2, with D possibly TRBD1 on 5 matching bases. Between the trimmed V and J ends, which lost 2 bases and 4 bases, there was a span of 17 bases. This CDR3 has 16 residues. The germline V gene encodes CDR1 LGHNA and CDR2 YNFKEQ.